Presented here are 13 T cell receptor beta chains from one specimen sequenced in a study of vaccination and CD4 T cells after COVID-19. No cognate antigen is known for these TCRs. Treatment indicated: roughly nine-day PBMC culture with coronavirus spike peptide pools or control peptides (ViraFEST assay). Cultured CD4+ T-cell DNA underwent Oncomine TCR Beta short-read sequencing. MiXCR, applied by TCRdb to the PCR reads, yields one record per CDR3 protein. This table has 3,400 or so distinct CDR3 sequences, approximately 80% appearing once. Sequencing was carried out using CD4+ T cells from blood, cultured in vitro. Every receptor here comes from a human donor who had recovered from COVID-19.

J is TRBJ1-2 and V is TRBV11-2, with D possibly matching TRBD1 (5 bases). The V end lost 5 bases, the J end lost 8 bases, and 12 bases lay between the germline ends. Germline V gives CDR1 SGHAT, CDR2 FQNNGV. The CDR3 has 12 residues. The CDR3 sequence: CASSIRVGGYTF. The DNA of the CDR3 is TGTGCCAGCAGCATCAGGGTTGGAGGCTACACCTTC. The complete variable domain, with remaining parts taken from reference TRBV11-2 and TRBJ1-2, reads EAGVAQSPRYKIIEKRQSVAFWCNPISGHATLYWYQQILGQGPKLLIQFQNNGVVDDSQLPKDRFSAERLKGVDSTLKIQPAKLEDSAVYLCASSIRVGGYTFGSGTRLTVV.

The rearrangement joins TRBV6-5 to TRBJ1-1; D call uncertain. Germline loops: CDR1 MNHEY, CDR2 SVGAGI. The ends were cut back, 0 bases at V and 2 bases at J, with 13 bases in the middle. There are 16 residues in the CDR3. CDR3 region: CASSYSVYFGNTEAFF. The CDR3 DNA follows: TGTGCCAGCAGTTACTCGGTATATTTCGGAAACACTGAAGCTTTCTTT.

The chain employs TRBV9 and TRBJ2-3; TRBD1 is a possible D gene (6 bases). This CDR3 has 16 amino acids. With 0 bases removed from V and 3 bases from J, the gap between germline ends came to 14 bases. CDR1 SGDLS and CDR2 YYNGEE come from the germline V gene. Here the CDR3 reads CASSVVWGRGTDTQYF. For the CDR3, the DNA is TGTGCCAGCAGCGTAGTGTGGGGCAGGGGAACAGATACGCAGTATTTT.

By share of the sample, this clonotype is large. The chain uses TRBV20-1 and TRBJ2-2; possibly TRBD1 for D (6 bases). V lost 1 base to trimming and J lost 0 bases, with 9 bases between them. CDR1 and CDR2 (germline): DFQATT, SNEGSKA (reference sequence). This CDR3 is 15 amino acids long. CDR3 sequence (DNA): TGCAGTGCTAGAGCCTGGACAGCGAACACCGGGGAGCTGTTTTTT. Amino acid sequence: CSARAWTANTGELFF.

The chain links TRBV6-1 to TRBJ2-7, with 7 bases matching TRBD1. Germline values: CDR1 MNHNS, CDR2 SASEGT. The CDR3 spans 13 residues. V dropped 6 bases and J dropped 2; count of bases not matched to a gene: 4. This CDR3 reads CASRRGQAYEQYF. As DNA, the CDR3 is TGTGCCAGCAGGCGCGGACAGGCCTACGAGCAGTACTTC.

This clonotype occurred a few times. V and J are TRBV7-8 and TRBJ1-2, with D unclear. The CDR3 consists of 20 residues. CDR1 is SGHVS, CDR2 FQNEAQ, per germline. The V end was cut by 3 bases, the J end by 0 bases, with 26 bases between. The CDR3 DNA is TGTGCCAGCAGCTTGATATCAGGAGGGTTCTCGAAAAAAGCTAACTATGGCTACACCTTC. This sequence encodes CASSLISGGFSKKANYGYTF.

By sample fraction, this clonotype is medium-sized. The V and J genes are TRBV19 and TRBJ2-3; TRBD2 matches at 10 bases. Germline V gives CDR1 LNHDA, CDR2 SQIVND (reference sequence). V dropped 1 base and J dropped 5; count of bases not matched to a gene: 12. This CDR3 is built from 18 residues. The CDR3 spells CASSIAWLAGAKLDTQYF. DNA of the CDR3: TGTGCCAGTAGTATAGCTTGGCTAGCGGGGGCAAAGTTAGATACGCAGTATTTT. Looking up the rest from reference TRBV19 and TRBJ2-3 gives the full variable domain: DGGITQSPKYLFRKEGQNVTLSCEQNLNHDAMYWYRQDPGQGLRLIYYSQIVNDFQKGDIAEGYSVSREKKESFPLTVTSAQKNPTAFYLCASSIAWLAGAKLDTQYFGPGTRLTVL.

The rearrangement links TRBV6-2 or TRBV6-3 to TRBJ2-2, with D maybe TRBD1 (5 bases). Between the trimmed V and J ends, which lost 4 bases and 0 bases, there was a span of 15 bases. This CDR3 is 17 amino acids long. Germline V CDR1 and CDR2: MNHEY, SVGEGT. This CDR3 reads CASSSTSWGPNTGELFF. The CDR3 region has the DNA TGTGCCAGCAGTTCAACGTCGTGGGGCCCGAACACCGGGGAGCTGTTTTTT.

V gene TRBV7-3 combines with J gene TRBJ1-1; D gene ambiguous. V lost 1 base to trimming and J lost 0 bases, with 9 bases between them. CDR3 length equals 15 residues. CDR1 and CDR2 (germline): SGHTA, FQGTGA. The CDR3 reads CASSLMEGLNTEAFF. As DNA, the CDR3 is TGTGCCAGCAGCTTAATGGAAGGGCTGAACACTGAAGCTTTCTTT.

The chain combines TRBV7-6 with TRBJ2-5; D is ambiguous. CDR1 is SGHVS, CDR2 FNYEAQ, per germline. CDR3 length: 14 amino acids. The germline V and J ends were trimmed by 5 bases and 5 bases, with 15 bases remaining between them. CDR3 sequence (DNA): TGTGCCAGCAGCCCCCACGGGTGGGTGGAGACCCAGTACTTC. This codes for CASSPHGWVETQYF.

The chain joins TRBV6-4 to TRBJ1-2; tentative D call: TRBD1 (6 bases). V lost 8 bases, J lost 6 bases, and 19 bases lay in between. The CDR3 length is 14 residues. The germline V gene has CDR1 MRHNA and CDR2 SNTAGT. This chain's CDR3 is CASAAGGSRDGYTF. CDR3 in DNA: TGTGCCAGCGCGGCGGGGGGCAGTAGAGATGGCTACACCTTC.

The chain recombines TRBV12-3 or TRBV12-4 with TRBJ1-2; tentative D call: TRBD1 (5 bases). The CDR3 runs to 13 residues. Trimming pared 1 base from V and 6 bases from J, leaving 9 bases between. The CDR3, as DNA: TGTGCCAGCAGTTTAGGGGGCGAAGATGGCTACACCTTC. It specifies CASSLGGEDGYTF.

This clonotype was counted only a few times. V usage is TRBV20-1 and J usage is TRBJ1-1; D not resolved. Trimming left V 3 bases short and J 7 bases short, with 9 bases between. Germline assignment: CDR1 DFQATT and CDR2 SNEGSKA (reference sequence). The length of the CDR3 is 11 residues. The CDR3 region is CSARSGGEAFF. CDR3 coding DNA: TGCAGTGCTAGGTCCGGTGGTGAAGCTTTCTTT.